This is a list of T cell receptor beta chains from one sample in a study of T cells after yellow fever vaccination. MiXCR, applied by TCRdb to the 5' RACE reads, yields one record per CDR3 protein. Here the sample spans some 420,000 distinct CDR3 sequences, 15% to 20% being singletons. This specimen was PBMCs, taken before the yellow fever booster vaccination. The source of these receptors is a man aged 18 to 30 who received the YFV17D yellow fever vaccine. Both conserved end residues are part of each CDR3.

V gene,CDR3 protein
TRBV27,CASTSGGRLDTGELFF
TRBV6-6,CASSHQETQYF
TRBV5-1,CASSFQGVGTEAFF
TRBV20-1,CSARVGVYGYTF
TRBV10-3,CAISDTRQQSRYEQYF
TRBV5-5,CASGDLTGLFEQYF
TRBV4-3,CASSPQGIEQFF
TRBV4-1,CASSQDKLGAPVYAGELFF
TRBV7-9,CASSWTGLGETQYF
TRBV29-1,CSVELYSQGDRNYGYTF
TRBV7-2,CASSLVPRGVYGYTF
TRBV9,CASSVAGNTEAFF
TRBV5-1,CASSLGFTDSPLHF
TRBV7-9,CASSLGEAGAAKNIQYF
TRBV9,CASSVEDSQETQYF
TRBV2,CASSQGLGQSTDTQYF
TRBV6-5,CASASRGAGTDTQYF
TRBV19,CASSISGAGGIQPQHF
TRBV11-1,CASSPWTVRDEQFF
TRBV20-1,CSAREQHNTEAFF
TRBV14,CASSQEWDGPETDTQYF
TRBV6-5,CASSYDRATTNEKLFF
TRBV18,CASSPERNEQYF
TRBV11-2,CASSLQEGEKLFF
TRBV12-3/TRBV12-4,CASSTLAGVKGQFF
TRBV30,CAWAYGGNTEAFF
TRBV6-5,CASSRGDSRDQPQHF
TRBV5-6,CASRSNGWGPDREETQYF
TRBV20-1,CSARASGGDTEAFF
TRBV5-1,CASSWGQGTQETQYF
TRBV7-3,CASSPKAGATDTQYF
TRBV29-1,CSATIPAWGQPQHF
TRBV20-1,CSAREGRGEGTDTQYF
TRBV6-2/TRBV6-3,CASSWTSLGNTEAFF
TRBV20-1,CSAPNRKSAGELFF
TRBV4-2,CASSQVIQGRNEQFF
TRBV12-3/TRBV12-4,CASSLRGPGTGELFF
TRBV12-5,CASGLTLLGATDTQYF
TRBV4-2,CASSQFKGGGGYTF
TRBV9,CASSALGDLVGGDTQYF
TRBV7-8,CASSVGSGQGSYEQYF
TRBV3-1,CASSQEGEYTF
TRBV20-1,CSARGSSGATDTQYF
TRBV7-9,CASSLVTPDTQYF
TRBV9,CASSASVNTGELFF
TRBV11-2,CASSEARASQYF
TRBV20-1,CSAPRTIQGETQYF
TRBV5-4,CASSRDAKNEKLFF
TRBV15,CATSPERTGGHQPQHF
TRBV7-2,CASSLPGLAGKGSYNEQFF
TRBV6-2/TRBV6-3,CASSYGRRGSGANVLTF
TRBV6-2/TRBV6-3,CASSPGPWGTDTQYF
TRBV6-5,CASSYPSGGANEQFF
TRBV28,CASRIGRLETQYF
TRBV10-3,CAISDATGAQETQYF
TRBV7-6,CASSPPPGRTGTQYF
TRBV5-1,CASSLTSNTEAFF
TRBV3-1,CASSQAGQGAGRQPQHF